The next 21 T cell receptor beta chains were all read from a single sample in a study of blood T cell repertoires in COVID-19. This table comes from immunoSEQ multiplex PCR, and its TCRdb copy is limited to in-frame clones, with some not included. The sample has about 190,000 clones; 80% to 90% are singletons. Sequences were obtained from peripheral blood. These TCRs come from a man between 25 and 39 years old with acute or convalescent COVID-19.

The gene calls are TRBV3-1 (or the pseudogene TRBV3-2) and TRBJ2-1; no firm D call. V lost 0 bases, J lost 0 bases, and 12 bases lay in between. This CDR3 spans 17 amino acids. Germline lookup yields CDR1 LGHDT and CDR2 YNNKEL (reference sequence). CDR3 bases: TGTGCCAGCAGCCAAGATCTGCTGGTGAGCTCCTACAATGAGCAGTTCTTC. It specifies CASSQDLLVSSYNEQFF.

The chain recombines TRBV4-2 with TRBJ1-5; a weak D match, TRBD1 (5 bases). The CDR3 consists of 14 residues. The germline gives CDR1 LGHNA, CDR2 YNFKEQ. V was clipped by 1 base and J by 3 bases, with 7 bases between them. CDR3 loop: CASSQGQHNQPQHF. The DNA for the CDR3 is TGTGCCAGCAGCCAAGGACAGCACAATCAGCCCCAGCATTTT.

V gene TRBV11-3 combines with J gene TRBJ2-3, with TRBD2 matching over 8 bases. The trim removed 1 base at V and 10 bases at J, leaving 16 bases unmatched. This CDR3 has 17 amino acids. The V gene's germline CDR1 is SGHNT and CDR2 YENEEA. CDR3: CASSLVGGGRTPRSQYF. The CDR3 DNA reads as TGTGCCAGCAGCTTAGTTGGGGGCGGGAGGACCCCCCGGTCGCAGTATTTT.

The chain uses TRBV4-1 and TRBJ2-5, with 8 bases matching TRBD1. Germline values: CDR1 MGHRA, CDR2 YSYEKL. Trimming removed 4 bases from V and 3 bases from J; junction bases left unmatched: 7. CDR3 size: 15 residues. The CDR3 loop reads CASSPTGEPKETQYF. CDR3 DNA: TGCGCCAGCAGCCCGACAGGGGAGCCTAAAGAGACCCAGTACTTC.

V and J are TRBV10-1 and TRBJ1-3; D is possibly TRBD1 (6 bases). The CDR3 is 13 amino acids. Trimming removed 6 bases at V and 4 bases at J, with 10 bases between. The germline V gene has CDR1 WNHNN and CDR2 SYGVQD (reference sequence). CDR3 bases: TGCGCCAGCAGACAGGGATCGGGAAACACCATATATTTT. Residues: CASRQGSGNTIYF.

This clone was found once. The chain is built from TRBV2 and TRBJ2-6; TRBD2 matches 10 bases. Trimming took 6 bases from V and 3 from J; bases not matched to a gene: 5. CDR3 length: 16 amino acids. Germline V gives CDR1 SNHLY, CDR2 FYNNEI. The CDR3 region has the DNA TGTGCCAGCAGGCGGCTAGCGGGGGATGGGGCCAACGTCCTGACTTTC. Protein sequence: CASRRLAGDGANVLTF.

This rearrangement joins TRBV6-4 to TRBJ2-2; D gene ambiguous. Germline assignment: CDR1 MRHNA and CDR2 SNTAGT. The CDR3 has 13 residues. V shed 0 bases and J shed 4 bases, with 3 bases lying between them. This CDR3 reads CASSDSSTGELFF. CDR3 DNA sequence: TGTGCCAGCAGTGACTCTAGCACCGGGGAGCTGTTTTTT.

The rearrangement links TRBV5-1 to TRBJ1-1; D might be TRBD1 (5 bases). V shed 4 bases and J shed 5 bases, with 18 bases lying between them. The CDR3 consists of 15 residues. Germline V gene data show CDR1 as SGHRS and CDR2 as YFSETQ. DNA of the CDR3: TGCGCCAGCAGCACCGTTCGGGGGGGATGGACTGAAGCTTTCTTT. Amino acid sequence: CASSTVRGGWTEAFF. Supplemented by reference TRBV5-1 and TRBJ1-1, the full variable domain reads KAGVTQTPRYLIKTRGQQVTLSCSPISGHRSVSWYQQTPGQGLQFLFEYFSETQRNKGNFPGRFSGRQFSNSRSEMNVSTLELGDSALYLCASSTVRGGWTEAFFGQGTRLTVV.

V and J are TRBV7-2 and TRBJ2-2; 8 nucleotides align to TRBD2. Germline trimming cut 7 bases from V and 5 bases from J; bases unmatched to any gene: 6. CDR1 is SGHTA and CDR2 is FQGNSA in the germline V gene. The CDR3 is made up of 14 amino acids. This CDR3 reads CASTRAGDTGELFF. The CDR3 region has the DNA TGTGCCAGCACACGAGCGGGAGATACCGGGGAGCTGTTTTTT. The complete variable domain, with remaining parts taken from reference TRBV7-2 and TRBJ2-2, reads GAGVSQSPSNKVTEKGKDVELRCDPISGHTALYWYRQSLGQGLEFLIYFQGNSAPDKSGLPSDRFSAERTGGSVSTLTIQRTQQEDSAVYLCASTRAGDTGELFFGEGSRLTVL.

This clone was counted a single time. V usage is TRBV27 and J usage is TRBJ2-7; 7 bases are a match to TRBD2. This CDR3 is 19 amino acids long. The V and J ends lost 7 bases and 2 bases, in that order; junction bases with no gene match: 23. Germline V gene data show CDR1 as MNHEY and CDR2 as SMNVEV (reference sequence). In DNA form, the CDR3 reads TGTGCCAGCACCCCAGTAGGTCGGGGAGGGCCCTCTTCGGCCTACGAGCAGTACTTC. Translating gives CASTPVGRGGPSSAYEQYF.

The genes are TRBV28 and TRBJ1-5; maybe TRBD1 (6 bases). V dropped 2 bases and J dropped 2 bases, with 7 bases sitting between them. This CDR3 has 14 residues. Germline assignment: CDR1 MDHEN and CDR2 SYDVKM. CDR3 bases: TGTGCCAGCAGTTTACCAGGGGGCAATCAGCCCCAGCATTTT. It is translated as CASSLPGGNQPQHF.

This chain uses TRBV7-3 with TRBJ1-1, with D perhaps matching TRBD1 (5 bases). Germline lookup yields CDR1 SGHTA and CDR2 FQGTGA. Trimming removed 5 bases at V and 4 bases at J, with 11 bases between. The CDR3 is 13 residues long. CDR3 sequence reads: CASSPQGGTEAFF. The CDR3 region has the DNA TGTGCCAGCAGCCCTCAGGGCGGCACTGAAGCTTTCTTT.

The gene calls are TRBV7-9 and TRBJ1-6, with D unresolved. The CDR3 loop spans 13 amino acids. From germline, CDR1 is SEHNR and CDR2 FQNEAQ (reference sequence). V was clipped by 9 bases and J by 8 bases, with 14 bases between them. The CDR3: CASSSSSDSPLHF. The CDR3 DNA sequence: TGTGCCAGTTCCTCGTCGTCAGATTCACCCCTCCACTTT.

The chain uses TRBV9 and TRBJ1-3; 9 bases match TRBD1. Germline V gene sequence: CDR1 SGDLS, CDR2 YYNGEE. V lost 2 bases to trimming and J lost 6 bases; unmatched junction nucleotides: 3. The CDR3 spans 14 residues. CDR3 in DNA: TGTGCCAGCAGCGTTGGACAGGGGAAAAACACCATATATTTT. Translating gives CASSVGQGKNTIYF.

The CDR3 is CASSLRRTEAFF. In DNA form, the CDR3 reads TGTGCCAGCAGCCTAAGGAGGACTGAAGCTTTCTTT. V usage is TRBV7-8 and J usage is TRBJ1-1, with no clear D. CDR1 and CDR2 from the germline V gene are SGHVS and FQNEAQ. V lost 5 bases and J 5 bases, leaving 9 bases between the germline ends. The CDR3 length is 12 residues.

This chain uses TRBV9 with TRBJ2-5; 8 bases agree with TRBD2. The CDR3 covers 16 residues. CDR1 and CDR2 from the germline V gene are SGDLS and YYNGEE. Losses at the gene ends were 0 bases for V and 5 bases for J; bases not matched to a gene: 9. This CDR3 reads CASSVGGSGKVETQYF. The CDR3 nucleotides read TGTGCCAGCAGCGTAGGGGGTAGCGGGAAAGTGGAGACCCAGTACTTC.

V and J are TRBV7-2 and TRBJ2-7, with TRBD2 identical over 10 bases. Germline CDR1 SGHTA, CDR2 FQGNSA. This CDR3 is built from 16 residues. The ends lost 5 bases at V and 4 bases at J; junction bases unmatched: 11. CDR3 residues: CASSPYPGTSVYEQYF. The CDR3 coding sequence is TGTGCCAGCAGCCCCTACCCCGGGACTAGCGTATACGAGCAGTACTTC. Drawing the rest from reference TRBV7-2 and TRBJ2-7, the complete variable domain is GAGVSQSPSNKVTEKGKDVELRCDPISGHTALYWYRQSLGQGLEFLIYFQGNSAPDKSGLPSDRFSAERTGGSVSTLTIQRTQQEDSAVYLCASSPYPGTSVYEQYFGPGTRLTVT.

The DNA of the CDR3 is TGTGCCAGCAGCTTCCTTCCGAGCGATGGCTCCTACAATGAGCAGTTCTTC. It is translated as CASSFLPSDGSYNEQFF. The chain recombines TRBV7-9 with TRBJ2-1; D not certain. The V gene lost 3 bases and the J gene lost 0 bases, with 15 bases spanning the gap. Germline V gives CDR1 SEHNR, CDR2 FQNEAQ (reference sequence). The CDR3 totals 17 residues. Based on the CDR3 plus reference TRBV7-9 and TRBJ2-1, the full variable domain is DTGVSQNPRHKITKRGQNVTFRCDPISEHNRLYWYRQTLGQGPEFLTYFQNEAQLEKSRLLSDRFSAERPKGSFSTLEIQRTEQGDSAMYLCASSFLPSDGSYNEQFFGPGTRLTVL.

This chain links TRBV19 with TRBJ1-3, with 9 bases matching TRBD1. V gave up 5 bases and J gave up 1 base; unmatched junction bases: 6. The CDR3 runs 16 residues. CDR1 is LNHDA and CDR2 is SQIVND in the germline V gene (reference sequence). CDR3 loop: CASSGLQGASGNTIYF. DNA of the CDR3: TGTGCCAGTAGTGGATTACAGGGGGCTTCTGGAAACACCATATATTTT. The whole variable domain, remainder taken from reference TRBV19 and TRBJ1-3, is DGGITQSPKYLFRKEGQNVTLSCEQNLNHDAMYWYRQDPGQGLRLIYYSQIVNDFQKGDIAEGYSVSREKKESFPLTVTSAQKNPTAFYLCASSGLQGASGNTIYFGEGSWLTVV.

The chain couples TRBV2 to TRBJ2-5; the D is unclear. The CDR3 extends over 13 amino acids. Trimming cost V 4 bases and J 5 bases, with 11 bases left between them. Germline lookup yields CDR1 SNHLY and CDR2 FYNNEI. This CDR3 is CASSGARWETQYF. As DNA, the CDR3 is TGTGCCAGCAGTGGTGCGCGGTGGGAGACCCAGTACTTC.

V is TRBV2 and J is TRBJ1-6, with 8 bases lining up with TRBD1. The CDR3 sequence is 15 residues long. The V gene's germline CDR1 is SNHLY and CDR2 FYNNEI. V was clipped by 7 bases and J by 12 bases; unmatched bases: 14. CDR3 residues: CASTGQGRSIEPLHF. CDR3 nucleotide sequence: TGTGCCAGCACAGGACAGGGCCGCTCCATTGAACCCCTCCACTTT.